This T cell receptor (beta chain) derives from a study of T cells in lung cancer brain metastases (dated by TCRdb to 2016 to 2019). Concerning the study at large: Of the approximately 20 patients, about 15 had a history of tobacco use, with a median of 40 pack-years. Of the roughly 21 patients, some 18 received no interval therapy between resection of the primary and resection of the metastasis. Median interval between primary and brain metastasis specimen acquisition was approximately 350 days. The study compared TCR beta CDR3 repertoires between fully resected primary non-small cell lung cancers and paired brain metastases. The cohort included some 20 patients who provided about 40 specimens, with each patient contributing one primary lung lesion and one brain metastasis. The median age of the patients at first diagnosis was roughly 60 years, and the group included 9 males and about a dozen females. DNA integrity number averaged 3.8 in both primary and metastatic specimens, with no significant difference between sites.

Overall results and qualifications from the work: Effects of preoperative corticosteroids on T cell infiltration in brain metastases could not be controlled. DNA fragmentation in FFPE samples may have prevented retrieval of the complete infiltrating T cell repertoire. Significantly fewer unique productive clones were found in brain metastases than in paired primaries (median 1540 versus 4551). A significantly larger repertoire fraction was made up by the ten most abundant clones in brain metastases than in primaries, which was suggestive of clonal expansion. Most clones were specific to a single lesion, and paired lesions overlapped only to a limited degree (mean Morisita index about 0.2).

Resection was performed in the patients for synchronous oligometastatic disease or for delayed recurrence of a solitary brain metastasis. To avoid including cancers other than NSCLC, any patient with a history of multiple malignancies was excluded. Tumor areas were macrodissected from several deparaffinized about 10 um unstained sections under guidance from marked H&E slides. All specimens were formalin-fixed and paraffin-embedded (FFPE). Genomic DNA was extracted using the AllPrep DNA/RNA FFPE Kit. The count of this clone is one. Its cognate antigen has yet to be identified. The sample holds no much larger clone one base away, and base qualities are not on file. Each sample received roughly 2.24 to 5 ug of genomic DNA as input, and the DNA input was kept equal within each pair of samples. TCR beta libraries were constructed with the immunoSEQ hsTCRbeta Kit, with multiplexed V and J gene primers used across two PCR steps. The pooled libraries, together with positive and negative controls, were sequenced on an Illumina MiSeq running a 100-cycle paired-end protocol. The authors processed their data as follows. Raw data were processed by the immunoSEQ vendor into normalized, annotated TCR beta repertoire reports. Richness was counted as unique clones by nucleotide sequence, and total richness was extrapolated with the iChao1 and Efron-Thisted estimators. Paired lesions were characterized and compared using Pielou's evenness, Simpson's index, top-ten clone proportional abundance, and the Morisita overlap index. The source is immuneACCESS, and TCRdb retained only in-frame sequences with V and J called. Part of the clones is not carried over; for the studies checked, unresolved V genes explain less than half of this, and the remainder is unexplained. V and J calls and clone size are those listed in that table; D and trimming were worked out from the DNA. The sample contains approximately 5,100 clones, about four fifths of them found a single time. The ten largest clones capture about 6.2% of the sample.

Including the terminal cysteine and phenylalanine, the CDR3 comprises 14 residues. Here the CDR3 DNA is all that survives: 42 bases in frame from base 1. CDR1 SEHNR and CDR2 FQNEAQ were looked up in the germline V gene (reference sequence). V drops 3 bases and J drops 0 bases, leaving 8 bases in between. Sequenced material: tumor tissue from a brain metastasis. Taken with the paper, the label for cell subset or site translates to: paired resected brain metastasis. The sequence is built from TRBV7-9 and TRBJ2-5; the D segment cannot be called with confidence. This clonotype was obtained from a man between 45 and 60 years old with non-small cell lung cancer that had spread to the brain. The DNA sequence is as follows: TGTGCCAGCAGCTTTTCGACCAACCAAGAGACCCAGTACTTC. Its translation reads: CASSFSTNQETQYF.